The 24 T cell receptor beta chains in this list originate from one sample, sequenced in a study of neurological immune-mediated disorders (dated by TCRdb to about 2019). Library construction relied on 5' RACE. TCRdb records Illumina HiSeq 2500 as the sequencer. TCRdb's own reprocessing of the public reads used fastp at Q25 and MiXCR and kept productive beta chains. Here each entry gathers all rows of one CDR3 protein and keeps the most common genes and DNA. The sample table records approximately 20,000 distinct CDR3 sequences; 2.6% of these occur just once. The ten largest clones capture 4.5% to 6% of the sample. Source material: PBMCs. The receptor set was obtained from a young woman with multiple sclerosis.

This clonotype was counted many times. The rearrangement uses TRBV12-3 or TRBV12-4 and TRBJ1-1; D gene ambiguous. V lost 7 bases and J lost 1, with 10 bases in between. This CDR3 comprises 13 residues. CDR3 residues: CASTEAPNTEAFF. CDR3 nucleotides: TGTGCCAGCACCGAGGCCCCGAACACTGAAGCTTTCTTT.

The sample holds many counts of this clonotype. The CDR3 is CSARTHRDTGELFF. In DNA form, the CDR3 reads TGCAGTGCTAGAACACACAGGGACACCGGGGAGCTGTTTTTT. The chain recombines TRBV20-1 with TRBJ2-2, with D possibly TRBD1 on 6 matching bases. The ends were cut back, 2 bases at V and 3 bases at J, with 10 bases in the middle. Germline V gene sequence: CDR1 DFQATT, CDR2 SNEGSKA (reference sequence). The CDR3 totals 14 residues.

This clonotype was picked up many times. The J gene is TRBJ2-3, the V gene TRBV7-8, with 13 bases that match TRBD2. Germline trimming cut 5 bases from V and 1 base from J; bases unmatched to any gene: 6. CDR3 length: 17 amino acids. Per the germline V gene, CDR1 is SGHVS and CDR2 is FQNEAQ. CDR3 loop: CASSRGLAGPRTDTQYF. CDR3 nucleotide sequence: TGTGCCAGCAGCCGGGGACTAGCGGGACCGCGCACAGATACGCAGTATTTT. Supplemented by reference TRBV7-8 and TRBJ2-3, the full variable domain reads GAGVSQSPRYKVAKRGQDVALRCDPISGHVSLFWYQQALGQGPEFLTYFQNEAQLDKSGLPSDRFFAERPEGSVSTLKIQRTQQEDSAVYLCASSRGLAGPRTDTQYFGPGTRLTVL.

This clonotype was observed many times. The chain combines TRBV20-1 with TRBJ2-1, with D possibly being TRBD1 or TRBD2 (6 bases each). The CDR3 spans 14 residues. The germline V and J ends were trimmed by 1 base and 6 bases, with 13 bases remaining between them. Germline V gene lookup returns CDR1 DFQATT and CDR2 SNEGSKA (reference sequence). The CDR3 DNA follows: TGCAGTGCTAGAGTACAGGGAGGACCCAATGAGCAGTTCTTC. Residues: CSARVQGGPNEQFF.

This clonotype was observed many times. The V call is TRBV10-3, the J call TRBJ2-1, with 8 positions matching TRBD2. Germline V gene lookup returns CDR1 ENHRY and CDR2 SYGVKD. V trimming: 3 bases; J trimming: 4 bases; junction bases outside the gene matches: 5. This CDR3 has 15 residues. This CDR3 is CAISDGGGFYNEQFF. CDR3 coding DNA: TGTGCCATCAGTGACGGCGGGGGGTTTTACAATGAGCAGTTCTTC.

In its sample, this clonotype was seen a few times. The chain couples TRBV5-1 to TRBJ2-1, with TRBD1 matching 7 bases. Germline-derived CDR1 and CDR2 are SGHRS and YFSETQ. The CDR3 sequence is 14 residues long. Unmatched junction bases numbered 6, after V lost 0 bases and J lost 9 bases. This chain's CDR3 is CASSLDRGPGEQFF. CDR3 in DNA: TGCGCCAGCAGCTTGGACAGGGGACCGGGTGAGCAGTTCTTC.

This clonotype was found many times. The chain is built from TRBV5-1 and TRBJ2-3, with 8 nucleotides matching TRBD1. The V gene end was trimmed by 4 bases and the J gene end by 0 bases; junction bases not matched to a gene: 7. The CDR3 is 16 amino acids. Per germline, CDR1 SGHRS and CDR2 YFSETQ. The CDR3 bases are TGCGCCAGCAGCCCGGACAGGGCCTCTAGCACAGATACGCAGTATTTT. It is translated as CASSPDRASSTDTQYF.

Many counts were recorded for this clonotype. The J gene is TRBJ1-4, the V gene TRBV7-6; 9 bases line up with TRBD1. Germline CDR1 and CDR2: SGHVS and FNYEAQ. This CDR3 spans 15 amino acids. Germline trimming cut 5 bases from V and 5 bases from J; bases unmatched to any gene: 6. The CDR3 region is CASSQDRGRNEKLFF. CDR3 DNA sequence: TGTGCCAGCAGCCAGGACAGGGGAAGGAATGAAAAACTGTTTTTT.

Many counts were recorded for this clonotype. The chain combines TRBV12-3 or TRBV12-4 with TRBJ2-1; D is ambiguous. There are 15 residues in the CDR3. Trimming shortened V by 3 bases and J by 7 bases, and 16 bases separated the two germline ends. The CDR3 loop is CASSFSGSLGNEQFF. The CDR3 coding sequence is TGTGCCAGCAGTTTCAGTGGGTCCTTAGGGAATGAGCAGTTCTTC.

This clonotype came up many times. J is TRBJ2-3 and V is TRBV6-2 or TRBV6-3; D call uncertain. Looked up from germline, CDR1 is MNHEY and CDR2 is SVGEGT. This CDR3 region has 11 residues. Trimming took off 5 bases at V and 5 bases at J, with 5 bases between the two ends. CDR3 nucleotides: TGTGCCAGCAGTAGAGGAGATACGCAGTATTTT. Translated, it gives CASSRGDTQYF.

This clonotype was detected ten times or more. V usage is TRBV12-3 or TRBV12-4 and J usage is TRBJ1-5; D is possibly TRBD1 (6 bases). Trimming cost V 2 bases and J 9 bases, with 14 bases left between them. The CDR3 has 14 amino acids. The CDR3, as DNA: TGTGCCAGCAGTTTATCTAGCCGAGGGGGGCCCCAGCATTTT. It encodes CASSLSSRGGPQHF.

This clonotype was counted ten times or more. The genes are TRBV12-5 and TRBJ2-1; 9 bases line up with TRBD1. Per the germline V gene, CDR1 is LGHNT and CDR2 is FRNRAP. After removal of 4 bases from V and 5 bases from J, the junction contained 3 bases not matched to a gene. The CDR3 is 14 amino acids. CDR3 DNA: TGTGCTAGTGGTTGGGGACAGGGAGACAATGAGCAGTTCTTC. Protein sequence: CASGWGQGDNEQFF.

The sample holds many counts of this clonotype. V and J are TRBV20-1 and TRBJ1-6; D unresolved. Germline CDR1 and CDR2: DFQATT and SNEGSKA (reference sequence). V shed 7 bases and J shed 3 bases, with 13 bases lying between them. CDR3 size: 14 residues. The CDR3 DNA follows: TGCAGTGTCGGGGAGGTTGGCTATAATTCACCCCTCCACTTT. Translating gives CSVGEVGYNSPLHF.

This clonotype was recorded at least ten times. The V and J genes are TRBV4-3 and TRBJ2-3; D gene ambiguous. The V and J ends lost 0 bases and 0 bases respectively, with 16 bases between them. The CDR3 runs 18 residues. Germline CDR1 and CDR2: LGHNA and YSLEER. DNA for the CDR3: TGCGCCAGCAGCCAAGATCGGCGTTCGAAGACTAGCACAGATACGCAGTATTTT. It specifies CASSQDRRSKTSTDTQYF.

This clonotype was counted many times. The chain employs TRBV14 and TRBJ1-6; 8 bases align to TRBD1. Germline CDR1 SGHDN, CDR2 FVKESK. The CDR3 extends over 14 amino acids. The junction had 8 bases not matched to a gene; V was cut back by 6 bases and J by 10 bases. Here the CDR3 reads CASRTGAIGSPLHF. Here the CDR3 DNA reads TGTGCCAGCAGGACAGGGGCAATAGGGTCACCCCTCCACTTT.

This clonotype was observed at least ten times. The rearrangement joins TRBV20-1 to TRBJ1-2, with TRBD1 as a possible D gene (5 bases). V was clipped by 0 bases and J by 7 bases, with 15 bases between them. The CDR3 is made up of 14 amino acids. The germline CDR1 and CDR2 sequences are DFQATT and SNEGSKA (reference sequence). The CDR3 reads CSAREDRGAVGYTF. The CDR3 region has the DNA TGCAGTGCTAGAGAGGACCGCGGGGCTGTTGGCTACACCTTC.

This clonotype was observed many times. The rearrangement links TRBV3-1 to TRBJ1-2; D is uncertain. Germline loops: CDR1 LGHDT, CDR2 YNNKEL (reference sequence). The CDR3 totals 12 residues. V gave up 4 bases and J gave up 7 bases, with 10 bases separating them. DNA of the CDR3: TGTGCCAGCAGCCCGCACGGTGGTGGCTACACCTTC. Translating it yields CASSPHGGGYTF.

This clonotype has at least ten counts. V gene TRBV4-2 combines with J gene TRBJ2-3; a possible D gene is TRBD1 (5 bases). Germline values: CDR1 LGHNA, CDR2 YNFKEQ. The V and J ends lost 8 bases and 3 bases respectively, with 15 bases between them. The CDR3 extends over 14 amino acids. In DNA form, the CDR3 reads TGTGCCAGCTCAGACAGCTTGGTGACAGATACGCAGTATTTT. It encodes CASSDSLVTDTQYF.

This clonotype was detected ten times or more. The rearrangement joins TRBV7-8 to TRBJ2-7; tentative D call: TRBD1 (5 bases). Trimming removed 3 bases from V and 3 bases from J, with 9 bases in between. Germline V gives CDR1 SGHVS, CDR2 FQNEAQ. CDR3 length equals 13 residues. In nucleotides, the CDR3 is TGTGCCAGCAGCTTGAGACAGAGCTACGAGCAGTACTTC. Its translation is CASSLRQSYEQYF.

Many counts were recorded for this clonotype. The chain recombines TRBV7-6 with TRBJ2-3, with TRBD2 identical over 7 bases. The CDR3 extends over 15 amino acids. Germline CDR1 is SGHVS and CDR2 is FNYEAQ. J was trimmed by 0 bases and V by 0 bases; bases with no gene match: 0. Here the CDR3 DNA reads TGTGCCAGCAGCTTAGCACTAGCGAGCACAGATACGCAGTATTTT. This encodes CASSLALASTDTQYF.

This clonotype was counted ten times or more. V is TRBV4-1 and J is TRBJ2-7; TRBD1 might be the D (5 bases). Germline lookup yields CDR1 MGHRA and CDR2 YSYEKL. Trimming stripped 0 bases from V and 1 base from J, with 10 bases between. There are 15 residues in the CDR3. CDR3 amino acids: CASSQDPRASYEQYF. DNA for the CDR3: TGCGCCAGCAGCCAAGATCCCAGGGCGTCCTACGAGCAGTACTTC.

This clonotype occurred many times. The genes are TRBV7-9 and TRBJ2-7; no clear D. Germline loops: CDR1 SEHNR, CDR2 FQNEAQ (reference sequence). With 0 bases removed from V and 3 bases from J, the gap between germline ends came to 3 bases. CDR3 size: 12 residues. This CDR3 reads CASSLADYEQYF. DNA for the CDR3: TGTGCCAGCAGCTTAGCGGACTACGAGCAGTACTTC.

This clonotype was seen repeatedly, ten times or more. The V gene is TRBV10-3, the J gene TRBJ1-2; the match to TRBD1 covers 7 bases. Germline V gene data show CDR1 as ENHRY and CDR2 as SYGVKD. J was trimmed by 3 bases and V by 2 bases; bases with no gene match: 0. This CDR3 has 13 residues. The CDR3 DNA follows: TGTGCCATCAGTGAGGACAGGGACTATGGCTACACCTTC. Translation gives CAISEDRDYGYTF.

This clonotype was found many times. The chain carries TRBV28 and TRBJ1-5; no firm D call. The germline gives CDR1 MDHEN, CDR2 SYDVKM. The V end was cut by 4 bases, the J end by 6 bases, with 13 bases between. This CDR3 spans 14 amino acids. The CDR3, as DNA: TGTGCCAGCAGTTGGAGCGGAAGATTTCAGCCCCAGCATTTT. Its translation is CASSWSGRFQPQHF.